This T cell receptor beta chain was documented in a study of shared clonotypes between healthy human individuals. CDR3 length: 14 amino acids. J gave up 6 bases and V 5 bases, and 3 bases lay outside the gene matches. Germline loops: CDR1 SGHNT, CDR2 YYREEE (reference sequence). Naive CD8 cells were CD45RO-negative, positively selected for CCR7, excluding terminally differentiated effector memory CD45RA+ cells. Clones were read by immunoSEQ multiplex PCR, and TCRdb kept only the in-frame ones, dropping some. This sample has about 2.2 million clones, with about 93% found just once. As for this clone: The antigen is undetermined.

Findings of the study overall: Approximately 4.6% of naive CD4 clonotypes were common to a few donors. Only blood samples were collected, and tissue repertoires likely differ.

The rearrangement uses TRBV5-4 and TRBJ2-2; 11 nucleotides align to TRBD1. Sequenced material: naive CD8+ T cells from PBMCs. The receptor's source is a young man in good health. Some clones in this sample may be carry-over from other donors' samples. In DNA form, the CDR3 reads TGTGCCAGCAGGAGGGACAGGGGGGCCGGGGAGCTGTTTTTT. It translates to CASRRDRGAGELFF. Variable domain in full (rest from reference TRBV5-4 and TRBJ2-2): ETGVTQSPTHLIKTRGQQVTLRCSSQSGHNTVSWYQQALGQGPQFIFQYYREEENGRGNFPPRFSGLQFPNYSSELNVNALELDDSALYLCASRRDRGAGELFFGEGSRLTVL.